The rows below give T cell receptor beta chains drawn from one sample of a study of T cell responses to AZD1222 COVID-19 vaccine. Some clones are missing from TCRdb's copy, which holds only in-frame ones; the method was immunoSEQ multiplex PCR. There are approximately 160,000 clones in the sample; just over 90% occur only once, and roughly 1.6% lies in the top ten. The sequencing here drew on peripheral blood, taken on day 0 of AZD1222 vaccination. The receptor set was obtained from an adult in good health. The CDR3 runs from the conserved cysteine through the conserved F or W. Each record gives: D gene, J gene, V gene, clone size, CDR3 protein, CDR3 DNA. D genes are given only for firm matches. Rows may omit the clone size; those that give it use once, few, many or a size class.

. TRBJ2-7 TRBV5-5 . CASSLLREQYF TGTGCCAGCAGCTTGTTGAGGGAGCAGTACTTC
TRBD2 TRBJ2-5 TRBV6-5 . CASSSNAGGQETQYF TGTGCCAGCTCCTCAAATGCGGGGGGCCAAGAGACCCAGTACTTC
. TRBJ1-1 TRBV5-8 . CASTVQGFLTEAFF TGTGCCAGCACCGTCCAGGGGTTTCTCACTGAAGCTTTCTTT
. TRBJ1-3 TRBV4-1 once CASSLTGGSGNTIYF TGCGCCAGCAGTTTGACTGGGGGATCTGGAAACACCATATATTTT
TRBD1 TRBJ1-1 TRBV5-4 . CASSLERDRMNTEAFF TGTGCCAGCAGCTTGGAACGGGACAGGATGAACACTGAAGCTTTCTTT
TRBD1 TRBJ1-1 TRBV27 few CASSLMTGGLNTEAFF TGTGCCAGCAGTTTAATGACAGGGGGGTTGAACACTGAAGCTTTCTTT
TRBD1 TRBJ1-4 TRBV18 . CASSPITGTANEKLFF TGTGCCAGCTCACCGATTACCGGGACAGCGAATGAAAAACTGTTTTTT
. TRBJ1-2 TRBV27 . CASSPRGGRFGYTF TGTGCCAGCAGTCCCCGTGGGGGGCGGTTTGGCTACACCTTC
. TRBJ1-1 TRBV11-2 . CASSRGLNTEAFF TGTGCCAGCAGCCGGGGCCTGAACACTGAAGCTTTCTTT
. TRBJ1-2 TRBV7-9 . CASSLNGYTF TGTGCCAGCAGCTTAAATGGCTACACCTTC
. TRBJ2-1 TRBV6-2/TRBV6-3 once CASSSPGGSSYNEQFF TGTGCCAGCAGTTCGCCCGGGGGCAGCTCCTACAATGAGCAGTTCTTC
TRBD2 TRBJ2-1 TRBV28 . CASSLLLAGYNEQFF TGTGCCAGCAGTTTACTACTAGCGGGGTACAATGAGCAGTTCTTC
. TRBJ1-3 TRBV30 . CAWSGRASGNTIYF TGTGCCTGGAGCGGACGGGCCTCTGGAAACACCATATATTTT
TRBD2 TRBJ2-3 TRBV28 once CASSLRPQWLAGADTQYF TGTGCCAGCAGTTTAAGGCCCCAATGGCTAGCGGGGGCGGATACGCAGTATTTT
. TRBJ1-6 TRBV11-2 . CASSLDHFQNSPLHF TGTGCCAGCAGCTTAGATCACTTCCAGAATTCACCCCTCCACTTT
TRBD1 TRBJ1-6 TRBV10-1 . CASSPRGEGANNSPLHF TGCGCCAGCAGTCCTCGAGGGGAGGGGGCGAATAATTCACCCCTCCACTTT
. TRBJ2-7 TRBV3-1/TRBV3-2 . CASSDSGTQDEQYF TGTGCCAGCAGCGACTCCGGGACTCAGGACGAGCAGTACTTC
. TRBJ1-2 TRBV10-3 . CAISVRGGNYGYTF TGTGCCATCAGTGTCAGGGGAGGCAACTATGGCTACACCTTC
. TRBJ1-5 TRBV11-2 . CASSRAEEPQHF TGTGCCAGCAGCCGGGCAGAGGAGCCCCAGCATTTT
. TRBJ1-1 TRBV7-2 . CASSLDQGWTEAFF TGTGCCAGCAGCTTAGACCAGGGATGGACTGAAGCTTTCTTT
TRBD1 TRBJ1-2 TRBV19 . CASWDRASPDGYTF TGTGCCAGTTGGGACAGGGCGTCCCCCGATGGCTACACCTTC
TRBD2 TRBJ2-7 TRBV9 . CASSVAPAGVHEQYF TGTGCCAGCAGCGTAGCGCCAGCGGGGGTCCACGAGCAGTACTTC
TRBD1 TRBJ1-1 TRBV5-4 . CASSETGEAYTEAFF TGTGCCAGCAGCGAAACAGGGGAGGCGTACACTGAAGCTTTCTTT
TRBD1 TRBJ1-2 TRBV30 . CAWSETGSMGYGYTF TGTGCCTGGAGTGAGACAGGGTCTATGGGGTATGGCTACACCTTC
TRBD1 TRBJ1-2 TRBV10-1 few CASRRKRDSNGYTF TGCGCCAGCAGGAGGAAACGGGACAGCAATGGCTACACCTTC
. TRBJ1-6 TRBV6-6 few CASSYAVGDSPLHF TGTGCCAGCAGTTATGCCGTGGGGGATTCACCCCTCCACTTT
TRBD2 TRBJ2-5 TRBV5-1 . CASSLSGGQQETQYF TGCGCCAGCAGCCTTAGCGGGGGGCAACAAGAGACCCAGTACTTC
. TRBJ1-1 TRBV24-1 . CATSDFGSTEAFF TGTGCCACCAGTGATTTCGGGAGCACTGAAGCTTTCTTT
TRBD1 TRBJ1-4 TRBV27 . CASSRTGYGEKLFF TGTGCCAGCAGCAGGACAGGGTATGGTGAAAAACTGTTTTTT
. TRBJ1-2 TRBV6-1 . CASSEGFAGRFNYGYTF TGTGCCAGCAGTGAAGGATTTGCAGGGAGATTCAACTATGGCTACACCTTC
. TRBJ1-5 TRBV7-9 . CASSLNGIRQPQHF TGTGCCAGCAGCTTAAATGGGATTCGGCAGCCCCAGCATTTT
. TRBJ1-1 TRBV11-1 . CASSLALRRNTEAFF TGTGCCAGCAGCTTAGCGCTACGGAGAAACACTGAAGCTTTCTTT
TRBD1 TRBJ1-1 TRBV6-2/TRBV6-3 . CASSYSPWTGENTEAFF TGTGCCAGCAGTTACTCCCCCTGGACAGGGGAGAACACTGAAGCTTTCTTT
. TRBJ1-1 TRBV19 once CASMEWGTGGTEAFF TGTGCCAGCATGGAGTGGGGCACCGGAGGCACTGAAGCTTTCTTT
. TRBJ1-4 TRBV7-2 . CASSQGGTNEKLFF TGTGCCAGCAGCCAGGGAGGGACTAATGAAAAACTGTTTTTT
. TRBJ1-3 TRBV11-2 . CASSRGVTSGNTIYF TGTGCCAGCAGCCGAGGAGTAACCTCTGGAAACACCATATATTTT
TRBD1 TRBJ1-4 TRBV19 . CASSIQLDRGGKLFF TGTGCCAGTAGTATTCAGCTGGACAGGGGGGGAAAACTGTTTTTT
TRBD1 TRBJ1-3 TRBV4-1 once CASSRSDRESGNTIYF TGCGCCAGCAGCCGATCTGACAGGGAGTCTGGAAACACCATATATTTT
. TRBJ1-1 TRBV4-3 . CASSQDQGGSTEAFF TGCGCCAGCAGCCAAGATCAAGGGGGTAGCACTGAAGCTTTCTTT
. TRBJ2-7 TRBV4-1 few CASSQESGSGLSYEQYF TGCGCCAGCAGCCAAGAAAGCGGGTCAGGACTCTCCTACGAGCAGTACTTC
. TRBJ2-3 TRBV11-3 . CASSSGPPSTDTQYF TGTGCCAGCAGTTCTGGCCCACCCTCCACAGATACGCAGTATTTT
. TRBJ1-1 TRBV9 . CASSVARFGEAFF TGTGCCAGCAGCGTAGCCCGGTTCGGTGAAGCTTTCTTT
. TRBJ1-2 TRBV7-9 . CASSSPARGYTF TGTGCCAGCAGCTCCCCAGCGCGAGGCTACACCTTC
. TRBJ2-4 TRBV7-2 . CASSFAGENIQYF TGTGCCAGCAGCTTCGCCGGGGAAAACATTCAGTACTTC
. TRBJ2-1 TRBV11-2 . CASSSYDMLNEQFF TGTGCCAGCAGCTCTTACGACATGCTCAATGAGCAGTTCTTC
. TRBJ2-3 TRBV5-4 once CASSWQGATDTQYF TGTGCCAGCAGCTGGCAGGGTGCCACAGATACGCAGTATTTT
. TRBJ2-7 TRBV4-2 . CASSLNGVYEQYF TGTGCCAGCAGCCTAAACGGAGTCTACGAGCAGTACTTC
. TRBJ2-7 TRBV6-5 . CASVEMEQQYF TGTGCCAGCGTCGAGATGGAGCAGCAGTACTTC
TRBD1 TRBJ1-2 TRBV6-1 once CASSENGQGNYGYTF TGTGCCAGCAGTGAAAATGGACAGGGAAACTATGGCTACACCTTC
. TRBJ2-7 TRBV6-6 . CASMNVQRDYEQYF TGTGCCAGTATGAACGTACAGAGAGACTACGAGCAGTACTTC
TRBD1 TRBJ1-1 TRBV30 . CAWRTGGMNTEAFF TGTGCCTGGAGGACAGGGGGCATGAACACTGAAGCTTTCTTT
. TRBJ1-1 TRBV7-9 . CASTMIPGTRAIEAFF TGTGCCAGCACCATGATTCCCGGGACACGAGCCATAGAAGCTTTCTTT
. TRBJ2-5 TRBV30 . CAWRGAGSRETQYF TGTGCCTGGAGGGGGGCAGGGTCCCGAGAGACCCAGTACTTC